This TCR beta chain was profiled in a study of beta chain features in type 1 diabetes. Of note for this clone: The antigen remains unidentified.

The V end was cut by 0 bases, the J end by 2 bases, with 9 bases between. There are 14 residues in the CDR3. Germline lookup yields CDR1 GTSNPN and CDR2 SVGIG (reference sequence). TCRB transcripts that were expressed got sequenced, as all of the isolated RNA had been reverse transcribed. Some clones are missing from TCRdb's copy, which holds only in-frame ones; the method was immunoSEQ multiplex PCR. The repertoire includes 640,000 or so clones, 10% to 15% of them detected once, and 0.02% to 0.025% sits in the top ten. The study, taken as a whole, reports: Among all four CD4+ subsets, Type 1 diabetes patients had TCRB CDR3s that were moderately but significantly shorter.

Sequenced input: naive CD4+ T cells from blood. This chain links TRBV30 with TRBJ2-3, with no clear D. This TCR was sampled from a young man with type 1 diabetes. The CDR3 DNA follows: TGTGCCTGGAGTGTAGCAGCCAACACAGATACGCAGTATTTT. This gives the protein CAWSVAANTDTQYF.